Below, 21 T cell receptor beta chains from the same sample are listed, as sequenced in a study of Ad26.COV2.S vaccination and SARS-CoV-2 variants. Specified treatment: over 15 received Ad26.COV2.S at low or high dose, single or two shots; 5 received placebo; per-sample allocation not given. Day 63 after the first injection of vaccine or placebo was the sampling time. Sequencing was performed with immunoSEQ multiplex PCR; in TCRdb, only in-frame clones are kept and a portion is missing. The sample records roughly 700,000 clones, 89% being singletons. The sequences come from peripheral blood, collected in a trial of Ad26.COV2.S vaccine versus placebo. These receptors all stem from a person between 18 and 60 years old who received the Ad26.COV2.S COVID-19 vaccine or a placebo.

The chain is built from TRBV6-5 and TRBJ2-1; TRBD2 agrees at 8 bases. J was trimmed by 5 bases and V by 0 bases; bases with no gene match: 6. The germline V gene has CDR1 MNHEY and CDR2 SVGAGI. The CDR3 extends over 16 amino acids. The CDR3 protein is CASSYSGSGSNNEQFF. The CDR3 DNA reads as TGTGCCAGCAGTTACTCGGGGAGCGGGAGCAACAATGAGCAGTTCTTC.

This rearrangement joins TRBV27 to TRBJ2-3; 8 bases line up with TRBD2. The V segment lost 3 bases and the J segment 4 bases; nucleotides outside the gene matches: 9. This CDR3 has 16 amino acids. Germline CDR1 reads MNHEY; CDR2 reads SMNVEV (reference sequence). CDR3 amino acids: CASSLTSVFVPDTQYF. CDR3 nucleotide sequence: TGTGCCAGCAGTTTGACTAGCGTTTTCGTTCCAGATACGCAGTATTTT.

The genes are TRBV4-1 and TRBJ1-1; D possibly corresponds to TRBD1 (6 bases). CDR3 length: 14 amino acids. V was shortened by 1 base and J by 4 bases, with 10 bases between the two germline ends. CDR1 and CDR2 from the germline V gene are MGHRA and YSYEKL. The CDR3, as DNA: TGCGCCAGCAGCCAAGTTACGACAGGCACTGAAGCTTTCTTT. Translating gives CASSQVTTGTEAFF.

J is TRBJ1-5 and V is TRBV6-1; tentatively, D is TRBD1 (5 bases). CDR1 and CDR2 (germline): MNHNS, SASEGT. The V end lost 0 bases, the J end lost 2 bases, and 11 bases lay between the germline ends. The length of the CDR3 is 16 residues. The CDR3 DNA sequence: TGTGCCAGCAGTGAAGCCGGAGCGGGGGGCAATCAGCCCCAGCATTTT. Amino acid sequence: CASSEAGAGGNQPQHF.

The chain joins TRBV7-2 to TRBJ1-6, with D possibly TRBD1 on 5 matching bases. V lost 4 bases and J lost 10, with 17 bases in between. The germline V gene has CDR1 SGHTA and CDR2 FQGNSA. CDR3 length: 15 residues. CDR3 protein: CASSSRGVIGSPLHF. As DNA, the CDR3 is TGTGCCAGCAGCTCACGGGGGGTAATAGGGTCACCCCTCCACTTT.

The rearrangement links TRBV9 to TRBJ1-6; TRBD1 aligns across 11 bases. This CDR3 has 16 amino acids. Germline V gene data show CDR1 as SGDLS and CDR2 as YYNGEE. Trimming removed 3 bases from V and 3 bases from J; junction bases left unmatched: 2. The CDR3 region has the DNA TGTGCCAGCAGCGAGGGGACAGGGGGCTATAATTCACCCCTCCACTTT. Translating it yields CASSEGTGGYNSPLHF.

V gene TRBV6-5 combines with J gene TRBJ2-7; D possibly matches TRBD1 or TRBD2 (6 bases each). The CDR3 is 13 residues long. The V gene's germline CDR1 is MNHEY and CDR2 SVGAGI. V lost 8 bases and J 0 bases, leaving 11 bases between the germline ends. The CDR3: CASRGQNSYEQYF. As DNA, the CDR3 is TGTGCCAGCCGGGGGCAGAACTCCTACGAGCAGTACTTC.

Only one count was recorded for this clone. The gene calls are TRBV25-1 and TRBJ1-4; 8 bases align to TRBD1. The CDR3 contains 17 residues. The V gene end was trimmed by 1 base and the J gene end by 4 bases; junction bases not matched to a gene: 8. CDR1 is MGHDK and CDR2 is SYGVNS in the germline V gene. The CDR3 DNA sequence: TGTGCCAGCAGTGAATTCTGGGACAGGCCTCATAATGAAAAACTGTTTTTT. Protein: CASSEFWDRPHNEKLFF.

The chain is built from TRBV27 and TRBJ2-3, with D maybe TRBD1 (6 bases). The germline CDR1 and CDR2 sequences are MNHEY and SMNVEV (reference sequence). This CDR3 is built from 17 residues. The V end lost 0 bases, the J end lost 2 bases, and 15 bases lay between the germline ends. The DNA for the CDR3 is TGTGCCAGCAGTTTATCTCCCGGGACAAGGAACACAGATACGCAGTATTTT. It translates to CASSLSPGTRNTDTQYF.

V and J are TRBV10-2 and TRBJ1-1, with TRBD1 identical over 7 bases. The germline V gene encodes CDR1 WSHSY and CDR2 SAAADI. Trimming removed 1 base from V and 3 bases from J; junction bases left unmatched: 2. CDR3 size: 14 residues. The CDR3 DNA sequence: TGCGCCAGCAGTGAGTTGACAGGGTACACTGAAGCTTTCTTT. It codes for CASSELTGYTEAFF.

The chain links TRBV2 to TRBJ1-5; D ambiguous. This CDR3 is built from 15 residues. Germline V CDR1 and CDR2: SNHLY, FYNNEI. Trimming removed 1 base from V and 6 bases from J, with 13 bases in between. CDR3 sequence (DNA): TGTGCCAGCAGTGAAGGGGCCGGACGGGGTCAGCCCCAGCATTTT. Amino acid sequence: CASSEGAGRGQPQHF.

Worth noting for this clone: The junction departs from germline at one end; a sequencing error may be responsible. V is TRBV12-3 or TRBV12-4 and J is TRBJ2-7; 7 nucleotides line up with TRBD1. This CDR3 is built from 12 residues. The chain's CDR3 is CASSSIRDRAFF. In DNA, the CDR3 is TGTGCCAGCAGTTCCATCCGGGACAGAGCTTTTTTC.

With regard to this clone: Other nucleotide sequences in the sample specify the same CDR3. This chain links TRBV29-1 with TRBJ2-7; maybe TRBD2 (6 bases). Germline CDR1 SQVTM, CDR2 ANQGSEA. Trimming cost V 1 base and J 3 bases, with 16 bases left between them. This CDR3 has 15 amino acids. The CDR3 reads CSVEGLAGGDYEQYF. The CDR3 DNA follows: TGCAGCGTTGAAGGTCTGGCAGGAGGGGACTACGAGCAGTACTTC.

The chain uses TRBV19 and TRBJ2-7, with a weak D call TRBD2 (5 bases). Trimming took 5 bases from V and 1 from J, leaving 15 bases between them. CDR1 LNHDA and CDR2 SQIVND come from the germline V gene (reference sequence). The CDR3 runs to 15 residues. CDR3 amino acids: CASSRFGVGSYEQYF. CDR3 sequence (DNA): TGTGCCAGTAGTCGTTTCGGGGTTGGGTCCTACGAGCAGTACTTC.

This chain links TRBV2 with TRBJ1-2, with a weak D call TRBD1 (6 bases). CDR3 length equals 17 residues. V lost 6 bases, J lost 3 bases, and 23 bases lay in between. Germline lookup yields CDR1 SNHLY and CDR2 FYNNEI. CDR3 residues: CASRDYRDPPADYGYTF. The CDR3 DNA reads TGTGCCAGCAGGGACTACAGGGACCCCCCGGCAGACTATGGCTACACCTTC.

The V and J genes are TRBV7-2 and TRBJ2-3; 9 positions agree with TRBD2. The V gene end was trimmed by 2 bases and the J gene end by 5 bases; junction bases not matched to a gene: 2. Germline loops: CDR1 SGHTA, CDR2 FQGNSA. This CDR3 has 14 residues. The CDR3 DNA reads as TGTGCCAGCAGCTTAAAAGCGGGGGGAGATACGCAGTATTTT. Residues: CASSLKAGGDTQYF. Filled out from reference TRBV7-2 and TRBJ2-3, the complete variable domain reads GAGVSQSPSNKVTEKGKDVELRCDPISGHTALYWYRQSLGQGLEFLIYFQGNSAPDKSGLPSDRFSAERTGGSVSTLTIQRTQQEDSAVYLCASSLKAGGDTQYFGPGTRLTVL.

This chain joins TRBV27 and TRBJ2-1; 8 bases fit TRBD2. V was pared by 5 bases and J by 7 bases, with 13 bases of the junction left unmatched. The germline V gene has CDR1 MNHEY and CDR2 SMNVEV (reference sequence). The CDR3 runs 16 residues. CDR3 residues: CASSLQAGVPLNEQFF. CDR3 sequence (DNA): TGTGCCAGCAGTCTCCAAGCGGGAGTCCCCCTTAATGAGCAGTTCTTC.

The rearrangement links TRBV30 to TRBJ1-1; 7 bases line up with TRBD1. The CDR3 is made up of 13 amino acids. Germline loops: CDR1 GTSNPN, CDR2 SVGIG (reference sequence). V shed 1 base, J shed 8 bases, and the junction held 7 bases outside the gene matches. CDR3 loop: CAWSAQGHGEAFF. The CDR3 DNA reads TGTGCCTGGAGTGCACAGGGGCACGGGGAAGCTTTCTTT.

V usage is TRBV19 and J usage is TRBJ2-4; D is possibly TRBD2 (5 bases). In germline, CDR1 is LNHDA, CDR2 SQIVND (reference sequence). The CDR3 runs to 14 residues. V shed 10 bases and J shed 5 bases, with 18 bases lying between them. In nucleotides, the CDR3 is TGTGCCACCGTTGCGCGAGGGTTTGAAAACATTCAGTACTTC. Amino acids: CATVARGFENIQYF.

The J gene is TRBJ1-2, the V gene TRBV5-6; 10 bases fit TRBD1. CDR1 and CDR2 from the germline V gene are SGHDT and YYEEEE. The junction had 9 bases not matched to a gene; V was cut back by 2 bases and J by 8 bases. The CDR3 sequence is 15 residues long. In DNA, the CDR3 is TGTGCCAGCAGCTTTTGGACAGGGGGTATCCGGGGCTACACCTTC. Its translation is CASSFWTGGIRGYTF.

The CDR3 DNA is TGTGCCAGCAGTGACGCGTTCCGGGGCGGGACTTCACCCCTCCACTTT. This sequence encodes CASSDAFRGGTSPLHF. V and J are TRBV2 and TRBJ1-6; D may be TRBD1 (5 bases). The V end was cut by 3 bases, the J end by 9 bases, with 18 bases between. Germline CDR1 SNHLY, CDR2 FYNNEI. CDR3 length equals 16 residues. Supplemented by reference TRBV2 and TRBJ1-6, the full variable domain reads EPEVTQTPSHQVTQMGQEVILRCVPISNHLYFYWYRQILGQKVEFLVSFYNNEISEKSEIFDDQFSVERPDGSNFTLKIRSTKLEDSAMYFCASSDAFRGGTSPLHFGNGTRLTVT.